A single sample gave rise to the 21 T cell receptor beta chains below, sequenced in a study of blood T cell repertoires in COVID-19 (dated by TCRdb to 2019 to 2021). The method behind the library was the immunoSEQ multiplex PCR assay. TCRdb mirrors the immuneACCESS table, restricted to in-frame sequences. Some clones are absent from its copies; in checked studies, under half trace to an unresolved V gene, and the reason for the others is unknown. The sample profile shows approximately 220,000 clones; 83% of them were found once. The top ten hold about 3.8% of the sample. Source material: PBMCs or T cells enriched from blood (not recorded which). The receptors derive from a woman in her thirties or forties who had been exposed to COVID-19.

The chain is built from TRBV5-1 and TRBJ1-4; unclear D gene. Trimming removed 0 bases from V and 5 bases from J, with 14 bases in between. CDR3 size: 16 residues. Per the germline V gene, CDR1 is SGHRS and CDR2 is YFSETQ. The CDR3 loop is CASSLGPLGLNEKLFF. CDR3 coding DNA: TGCGCCAGCAGCTTGGGTCCCCTCGGACTCAATGAAAAACTGTTTTTT.

This clone has a handful of counts. This sequence joins TRBV29-1 and TRBJ2-7, with a weak D call TRBD1 (5 bases). From germline, CDR1 is SQVTM and CDR2 ANQGSEA. V lost 0 bases and J lost 6, with 12 bases in between. There are 13 residues in the CDR3. In nucleotides, the CDR3 is TGCAGCGTTGAAGAACCCAGGGTCGGCGAGCAGTACTTC. This codes for CSVEEPRVGEQYF.

The rearrangement links TRBV30 to TRBJ2-1; D might be TRBD2 (5 bases). The V gene's germline CDR1 is GTSNPN and CDR2 SVGIG (reference sequence). V was clipped by 8 bases and J by 0 bases, with 26 bases between them. The CDR3 extends over 18 amino acids. CDR3 loop: CAKPSMVRGIPSYNEQFF. CDR3 coding DNA: TGTGCCAAACCCTCGATGGTCCGGGGAATACCCTCCTACAATGAGCAGTTCTTC. The full variable domain, rest sourced from reference TRBV30 and TRBJ2-1, is SQTIHQWPATLVQPVGSPLSLECTVEGTSNPNLYWYRQAAGRGLQLLFYSVGIGQISSEVPQNLSASRPQDRQFILSSKKLLLSDSGFYLCAKPSMVRGIPSYNEQFFGPGTRLTVL.

This clone has just a few counts. The chain combines TRBV28 with TRBJ2-7; D is possibly TRBD2 (5 bases). From germline, CDR1 is MDHEN and CDR2 SYDVKM. Trimming left V 6 bases short and J 4 bases short, with 10 bases between. This CDR3 has 12 amino acids. The CDR3 DNA reads as TGTGCCAGCAGCCCCGGGATTTACGAGCAGTACTTC. Its protein product is CASSPGIYEQYF.

CDR3 protein: CASSQGQILPEAFF. CDR3 DNA: TGTGCCAGCAGCCAGGGACAGATCCTCCCTGAAGCTTTCTTT. The chain uses TRBV7-2 and TRBJ1-1; 7 nucleotides line up with TRBD1. J lost 6 bases, V lost 5 bases, and 9 bases had no gene match. CDR1 is SGHTA and CDR2 is FQGNSA in the germline V gene. This CDR3 contains 14 residues.

This clone turned up a few times. The chain is built from TRBV2 and TRBJ1-2, with TRBD1 matching over 7 bases. V trimming: 7 bases; J trimming: 2 bases; junction bases outside the gene matches: 7. CDR3 length: 14 amino acids. The V gene's germline CDR1 is SNHLY and CDR2 FYNNEI. The CDR3 sequence is CASKLLQGNYGYTF. The CDR3 coding sequence is TGTGCCAGCAAATTGCTACAGGGGAACTATGGCTACACCTTC.

This chain links TRBV7-2 with TRBJ2-7, with 7 positions matching TRBD2. The CDR3 spans 16 residues. V dropped 0 bases and J dropped 0; count of bases not matched to a gene: 5. Germline-derived CDR1 and CDR2 are SGHTA and FQGNSA. CDR3 protein: CASSLASSGNSYEQYF. CDR3 DNA: TGTGCCAGCAGCTTAGCTTCTAGCGGCAACTCCTACGAGCAGTACTTC.

This CDR3 is CASSYRESGANVLTF. Written as DNA, the CDR3 is TGTGCCAGTAGTTACAGGGAGTCTGGGGCCAACGTCCTGACTTTC. This chain joins TRBV19 and TRBJ2-6, with D perhaps TRBD1 (6 bases). Germline CDR1 and CDR2: LNHDA and SQIVND (reference sequence). Trimming removed 5 bases from V and 1 base from J, with 9 bases in between. The CDR3 spans 15 residues. Variable domain in full (rest from reference TRBV19 and TRBJ2-6): DGGITQSPKYLFRKEGQNVTLSCEQNLNHDAMYWYRQDPGQGLRLIYYSQIVNDFQKGDIAEGYSVSREKKESFPLTVTSAQKNPTAFYLCASSYRESGANVLTFGAGSRLTVL.

This clone was found a few times. The chain joins TRBV12-3 or TRBV12-4 to TRBJ2-5; D may be TRBD2 (5 bases). The germline V and J ends were trimmed by 6 bases and 5 bases, with 13 bases remaining between them. This CDR3 spans 13 amino acids. This CDR3 is CASRFSWEETQYF. The CDR3 bases are TGTGCCAGCAGATTCTCATGGGAGGAGACCCAGTACTTC.

The J gene is TRBJ1-5, the V gene TRBV19; D may be TRBD1 (5 bases). From germline, CDR1 is LNHDA and CDR2 SQIVND (reference sequence). V was clipped by 7 bases and J by 0 bases, with 7 bases between them. The CDR3 is made up of 13 amino acids. The CDR3 sequence is CASKGYSNQPQHF. CDR3 nucleotides: TGTGCCAGTAAGGGGTATAGCAATCAGCCCCAGCATTTT.

Details on this clone: Sequence at one end of the junction differs from germline and may be a read error. The rearrangement joins TRBV15 to TRBJ2-7; perhaps TRBD2 as D (5 bases). Germline assignment: CDR1 LNHNV and CDR2 YYDKDF (reference sequence). The CDR3 is made up of 13 amino acids. The CDR3 bases are TGTGCCACCAGCAGAGGGATGGGAGAAAAGGAGTTCTTC. Amino acids: CATSRGMGEKEFF.

This chain's CDR3 is CASSSTGATNEKLFF. The CDR3, as DNA: TGCGCCAGCAGCTCAACAGGAGCAACTAATGAAAAACTGTTTTTT. The chain recombines TRBV5-1 with TRBJ1-4, with a weak D call TRBD1 (5 bases). Germline loops: CDR1 SGHRS, CDR2 YFSETQ. This CDR3 is built from 15 residues. The germline V and J ends were trimmed by 3 bases and 0 bases, with 9 bases remaining between them.

The chain recombines TRBV30 with TRBJ2-5; perhaps TRBD2 as D (6 bases). The CDR3 contains 14 residues. Between the trimmed V and J ends, which lost 3 bases and 4 bases, there was a span of 15 bases. CDR1 and CDR2 from the germline V gene are GTSNPN and SVGIG (reference sequence). The CDR3 DNA is TGTGCCTGGAGAGGGGCCCTCGGGGGAGAGACCCAGTACTTC. It specifies CAWRGALGGETQYF. Together with reference TRBV30 and TRBJ2-5, the CDR3 gives the full variable domain: SQTIHQWPATLVQPVGSPLSLECTVEGTSNPNLYWYRQAAGRGLQLLFYSVGIGQISSEVPQNLSASRPQDRQFILSSKKLLLSDSGFYLCAWRGALGGETQYFGPGTRLLVL.

The chain couples TRBV12-5 to TRBJ1-3; tentative D call: TRBD1 (6 bases). The germline V gene encodes CDR1 LGHNT and CDR2 FRNRAP. This CDR3 spans 19 amino acids. V was trimmed by 2 bases and J by 2 bases, leaving 22 bases between them. This CDR3 is CASGLILGQRPKPGNTIYF. CDR3 DNA sequence: TGTGCTAGTGGTTTGATACTAGGACAGCGGCCTAAACCTGGAAACACCATATATTTT.

This chain joins TRBV3-1 (or the pseudogene TRBV3-2) and TRBJ1-2; D is uncertain. The CDR3 has 15 residues. The germline CDR1 and CDR2 sequences are LGHDT and YNNKEL (reference sequence). Trimming removed 3 bases from V and 6 bases from J, with 17 bases in between. For the CDR3, the DNA is TGTGCCAGCAGCCAGGAGGGTATCGGTGAGGATGGCTACACCTTC. It encodes CASSQEGIGEDGYTF.

This chain uses TRBV21-1 with TRBJ1-2; the table assigns TRBD1, which was not confirmed against the DNA. TRBV21-1 is deemed a pseudogene. The CDR3 has 16 amino acids. The CDR3 sequence is CASSKVGQAIDYGYTF. In nucleotides, the CDR3 is TGTGCCAGCAGCAAAGTGGGACAGGCTATTGACTATGGCTACACCTTC.

The genes are TRBV19 and TRBJ2-5; 7 bases line up with TRBD1. This CDR3 spans 13 amino acids. Germline loops: CDR1 LNHDA, CDR2 SQIVND (reference sequence). The junction had 5 bases not matched to a gene; V was cut back by 5 bases and J by 5 bases. CDR3: CASSRQGRETQYF. The CDR3 DNA reads as TGTGCCAGTAGTCGACAGGGCCGGGAGACCCAGTACTTC.

This chain uses TRBV27 with TRBJ2-5; TRBD2 might be the D (5 bases). This CDR3 spans 15 amino acids. V was clipped by 4 bases and J by 2 bases, with 14 bases between them. The V gene's germline CDR1 is MNHEY and CDR2 SMNVEV (reference sequence). CDR3 sequence (DNA): TGTGCCAGCAGTTCTGGGAGCAAACCTCAAGAGACCCAGTACTTC. Amino acids: CASSSGSKPQETQYF.

In regard to this clone: Other DNA sequences in this specimen translate into the identical CDR3. This chain uses TRBV20-1 with TRBJ2-2, with no clear D. The CDR3 spans 14 residues. V was pared by 3 bases and J by 0 bases, with 8 bases between. The germline V gene encodes CDR1 DFQATT and CDR2 SNEGSKA (reference sequence). In DNA form, the CDR3 reads TGCAGTGCTAGTCGTCGTGCGAACACCGGGGAGCTGTTTTTT. The encoded protein is CSASRRANTGELFF.

The chain is built from TRBV6-4 and TRBJ1-2; D is unclear. Trimming left V 2 bases short and J 8 bases short, with 15 bases between. Germline lookup yields CDR1 MRHNA and CDR2 SNTAGT. The CDR3 spans 14 residues. DNA for the CDR3: TGTGCCAGCAGTGACCCCCGCGTCCCGGGGGGCTACACCTTC. Translated: CASSDPRVPGGYTF.

This clone has just one count. The gene calls are TRBV6-5 and TRBJ1-2; 7 nucleotides match TRBD1. The V segment lost 0 bases and the J segment 5 bases; nucleotides outside the gene matches: 9. Germline V gene data show CDR1 as MNHEY and CDR2 as SVGAGI. The CDR3 length is 16 residues. CDR3 protein: CASSYSSVAGGYGYTF. CDR3 in DNA: TGTGCCAGCAGTTACTCGTCCGTGGCAGGGGGGTATGGCTACACCTTC.